The clone carrying this T cell receptor (beta chain) was counted ten times or more. Its specificity is not known. Investigators prepared the TCR beta libraries by applying iRepertoire HTBI primers and Arm-PCR of CDR3 regions. MiXCR was run by TCRdb on the multiplex PCR reads, yielding one entry per CDR3 protein. This sample yields more than 350,000 distinct CDR3 sequences, of which under 25% are seen a single time; roughly an eighth belongs to the top ten. The time point was: persistent/refractory GD, antithyroid drugs over 5 years with positive TRAb. The TCR library used RNA extracted from PBMCs. From each patient, around 9 milliliters of peripheral blood was drawn and collected into an EDTA anticoagulant tube. The sample is drawn from a study of regulatory T cells in long-lasting Graves disease. In the study overall: Persistent Graves' disease required over 5 years of antithyroid drugs and positive TSH receptor antibodies.

The trim removed 6 bases at V and 6 bases at J, leaving 6 bases unmatched. Germline-derived CDR1 and CDR2 are MDHEN and SYDVKM. This CDR3 has 13 residues. Broader study findings: TRBV28 was favored in persistent disease, as were TRBJ1-2 and TRBJ2-5. Graves' patients with persistent disease showed TCR diversity lower than patients newly diagnosed.

Sequencing was performed on peripheral blood mononuclear cells (PBMCs), taken when the disease was refractory, from a patient treated with antithyroid drugs. The source is a female donor with Graves disease. V usage is TRBV28 and J usage is TRBJ1-2; 8 nucleotides line up with TRBD1. The CDR3 loop reads CASRTGVRHGYTF. As DNA, the CDR3 is TGTGCCAGCAGGACAGGGGTACGCCATGGCTACACCTTC.